This T cell receptor (beta chain) originates from a study of low-dose radiotherapy and immunotherapy resistance in tumors. About the study: In Cohort 2, 1 Gy per fraction was delivered every two weeks, for a total of 13 Gy over 26 weeks.

cDNA synthesis used a TRAV/TRBV-specific primer set for both chains. Both a constant-region primer and a V-primer adapter served to amplify TCRs across roughly 20 PCR cycles. Via MiXCR, TCRdb re-called the reads, giving one row per CDR3 protein. The profile shows tens of thousands of distinct CDR3 sequences, about a quarter of them singletons. The CDR3 extends over 15 amino acids. With 0 bases removed from V and 3 bases from J, the gap between germline ends came to 11 bases. The germline V gene encodes CDR1 SGHRS and CDR2 YFSETQ. The time point here: before trial treatment. The study gave donors nivolumab, ipilimumab, aspirin, low-dose cyclophosphamide and low-dose radiotherapy. Patients with advanced, tumor-infiltrating lymphocyte-negative solid tumors were eligible.

The clonotype originates from a male donor with rectosigmoid adenocarcinoma. Source: PBMCs, taken before treatment. The chain employs TRBV5-1 and TRBJ2-3; D gene uncertain. The CDR3: CASSLEARKTDTQYF. The CDR3 DNA is TGCGCCAGCAGCTTGGAGGCTAGAAAAACAGATACGCAGTATTTT.